These T cell receptor beta chains were read from a single sample in a study of T-cell reconstitution after alpha-beta-depleted transplantation in children. TCRdb re-derived calls from the PCR reads in MiXCR, one entry per CDR3 protein. The profile covers 670,000 or so distinct CDR3 sequences, with about an eighth appearing a single time and 0.65% to 0.9% taken by the ten largest. Source: PBMCs, taken before TCRalphabeta/CD19-depleted stem cell transplant. Receptors originate from a girl aged 2 to 10 with congenital amegakaryocytic thrombocytopenia, due to receive a stem cell transplant. Both conserved end residues are part of each CDR3. A D gene is named only where the DNA matches it firmly. Size is omitted from some rows. Given values are once, few, many or a class for expanded clones.

J,D,size,V,DNA,CDR3
TRBJ2-5,TRBD2,many,TRBV5-1,TGCGCCAGCAGCTTGGAACTAGCGGGAGTAGCGGAGACCCAGTACTTC,CASSLELAGVAETQYF
TRBJ2-5,TRBD1,few,TRBV9,TGTGCCAGCAGCGTTAGTTATGCCGGCAGGGGGGAGACCCAGTACTTC,CASSVSYAGRGETQYF
TRBJ2-1,TRBD2,few,TRBV5-1,TGCGCCAGCAGCTTTGGTCTTAGCGGGTTATCCTACAATGAGCAGTTCTTC,CASSFGLSGLSYNEQFF
TRBJ2-2,.,.,TRBV6-5,TGTGCCAGCAGTTACTCCCACAATTTGAACACCGGGGAGCTGTTTTTT,CASSYSHNLNTGELFF
TRBJ1-2,TRBD1,.,TRBV9,TGTGCCAGCAGCGCGACAGGGGTGGCTAACTATGGCTACACCTTC,CASSATGVANYGYTF
TRBJ1-1,TRBD1,.,TRBV20-1,TGCAGTGCTACCGATCCGGGACAGATTGAAGCTTTCTTT,CSATDPGQIEAFF
TRBJ2-7,TRBD2,.,TRBV11-2,TGTGCCAGCAGCTTAGTACTAGCGGGACCACCTGGTTACTCCTACGAGCAGTACTTC,CASSLVLAGPPGYSYEQYF
TRBJ2-1,TRBD2,many,TRBV20-1,TGCAGTGCTAGAGATAGCAGCGGGAGGTCGAATGAGCAGTTCTTC,CSARDSSGRSNEQFF
TRBJ2-1,.,.,TRBV5-1,TGCGCCAGCAGCTTTCTCTTAGCGCGGCTCTCCTACAATGAGCAGTTCTTC,CASSFLLARLSYNEQFF
TRBJ1-5,TRBD1,many,TRBV20-1,TGCAGTGCTTCAGAGGGGGACAGAATTTATCAGCCCCAGCATTTT,CSASEGDRIYQPQHF
TRBJ2-1,TRBD2,.,TRBV29-1,TGCAGCGTTCCCACTAGCGGCACCTACAATGAGCAGTTCTTC,CSVPTSGTYNEQFF
TRBJ2-1,TRBD2,few,TRBV12-3/TRBV12-4,TGTGCCAGCAGTTTAGTAGCGGGAGAGGAGGTTGAGCAGTTCTTC,CASSLVAGEEVEQFF
TRBJ2-5,TRBD2,many,TRBV20-1,TGCAGTGCGACCCGGACTAGCGGGGAAGAGACCCAGTACTTC,CSATRTSGEETQYF
TRBJ2-1,TRBD1,many,TRBV24-1,TGTGCCACCAGTGATTGTGACAGGGTACCTTGTTACAATGAGCAGTTCTTC,CATSDCDRVPCYNEQFF
TRBJ1-3,.,many,TRBV20-1,TGCAGTGCTAGAGATGAGTGGTTCGGGACAACAGGAAACACCATATATTTT,CSARDEWFGTTGNTIYF
TRBJ2-1,.,many,TRBV7-8,TGTGCCAGCAGCTCCCGGGATCCAAGCTCCTACAATGAGCAGTTCTTC,CASSSRDPSSYNEQFF
TRBJ2-1,TRBD2,once,TRBV29-1,TGCAGCGTTGAAGAAGGACGAGCGGGAGGCGATGAGCAGTTCTTC,CSVEEGRAGGDEQFF
TRBJ2-5,.,many,TRBV29-1,TGCAGCGCGGGGATGGGGGAGCAGACCCAGTACTTC,CSAGMGEQTQYF
TRBJ2-7,TRBD1,few,TRBV5-1,TGCGCCAGCAGCCTCCCCACCGGATCTGGGACAGGGAGAAACGAGCAGTACTTC,CASSLPTGSGTGRNEQYF
TRBJ2-7,.,many,TRBV29-1,TGCAGCGTAATCCTAGTCGGTCTGTCCTACGAGCAGTACTTC,CSVILVGLSYEQYF